This T cell receptor beta chain was recorded in a study of blood T cell repertoires in COVID-19. Patients in Seattle were enrolled during active infection, then followed longitudinally. As originally analysed: Reference gene primer amplification in the assay estimated nucleated cell counts. Repertoires were generated with immunoSEQ multiplex PCR, while TCRdb's copy carries only in-frame clones and drops some. V, J and clone size derive from that table, while D and trimming were established from the DNA sequence. The sample yields tens of thousands of clones, 65% to 90% seen once. The source material was peripheral blood. The origin of this receptor is a man aged 25 to 40 with COVID-19, enrolled during active disease.

This CDR3 is CATSRGPPGRVNYGYTF. The CDR3 DNA reads TGTGCCACCAGCAGAGGCCCCCCAGGGAGGGTAAACTATGGCTACACCTTC. The chain is built from TRBV15 and TRBJ1-2, with D maybe TRBD1 (5 bases). The CDR3 spans 17 residues. Germline CDR1 and CDR2: LNHNV and YYDKDF (reference sequence). V was cut by 1 base and J by 2 bases, with 17 bases left in between.